This TCR beta chain was obtained from a study of cytomegalovirus exposure and HLA in healthy donors listed by TCRdb under 2017. Background for the entire study: According to an earlier analysis of a few hundred of the donors, 150 million to 200 million T cells yielded 90 million to 130 million unique TCR beta sequences and about 300 Gb of sequence data. The genetic ancestry cluster associated with self-reported Caucasian donors included 81% of the 300 to 450 genotyped donors. A later analysis re-analyzed previously published TCR beta repertoires from about 730 donors and added high-resolution HLA genotyping to study TCR occurrence patterns. The study combined high-throughput TCR immunosequencing, statistical association of individual TCRs with disease status, and machine learning to predict cytomegalovirus infection status. A separate validation cohort of 100 to 150 different subjects was used in addition to the roughly 720-subject first cohort. Across under 500 genotyped donors of the cohort, an average of roughly 230,000 unique TCR beta nucleotide sequences per donor were sequenced, and roughly 20% of those sequences were non-productive. Every discovery cohort repertoire had been produced on one sequencing platform. The study was designed to test whether signatures of past pathogen exposure could be identified by cataloging public T cell receptors. To decide whether each TCR beta V gene segment behaved as functional or pseudogenic, an earlier analysis of approximately 590 of the donors relied on high-throughput TCR beta sequencing. Roughly 5 DR-DQ haplotypes were handled as single units for association and clustering, since linkage in the cohort was strong. The later analysis used no new phenotypic data to find candidate immune exposures, relying instead on TCR beta sequences and their occurrence across donors. Both class I and class II loci were covered by HLA typing, at four-digit resolution. Donor age, sex, ethnicity and CMV serostatus were compiled together with the repertoire data. Using immunosequencing, the study profiled T cell repertoires from about 610 subjects and related those repertoires to cytomegalovirus serostatus. Approximately 310 gigabases of sequencing data and some 85 million unique TCR sequences were included in an early release covering under 650 HLA-typed donors. The number of donors typed differed by locus, with 629-630 for A, B, C, DRB1 and DQB1, roughly 520 for DQA1, 600 to 610 for DPA1, and some 450 for DPB1. Genome-wide SNP genotypes for about 65% of the 666 donors were used in a later genetic analysis, which treated that subset as a discovery cohort.

What the study reported, not specific to this receptor: According to a later genetic analysis, donors in an Asian-associated ancestry cluster had fewer N-insertions in productive TCRs than the roughly 700-donor mean. For the cohort, immune exposure information was limited to CMV serostatus. Specific HLA alleles were associated with 15,000 to 20,000 TCR beta sequences at a false discovery rate of 0.05 in a later analysis. According to a later analysis, most CMV-associated TCR beta chains appeared to be HLA-restricted, and the HLA associations seemed to be driven largely by CMV exposure. Linkage disequilibrium might explain the correlated functional status among segregating V segments, but an unknown experimental factor could not be excluded. Assigning TCR associations to individual alleles was difficult when HLA alleles, especially DR and DQ, strongly co-occurred. Some IMGT-functional V segments, including TRBV6-2 and TRBV6-3, could not be told apart with the 87-base-pair reads, so those segments were excluded. In both the original and validation cohorts, the classifier was reported to diagnose cytomegalovirus status with high specificity and sensitivity. A later analysis found that HLA-associated TCR beta chains were more clonally expanded and had lower generation probabilities than equally common non-associated chains. In the study, some 160 TCR beta chains were listed as associated with cytomegalovirus. HLA typing was unavailable for some donors at each locus, so association tests used only the typed subset. V-gene and J-gene trimming of TCR beta chains was associated with a missense DCLRE1C variant in a later genetic analysis, and the association was replicated in an independent cohort. In an earlier analysis of approximately 590 of the donors, most TCR beta V segments were observed in productive rearrangements about 90% or about 30% of the time, broadly matching IMGT annotations. A later analysis found that TCR association rates varied across HLA loci, with DRB1 alleles showing the most associated TCRs and HLA-C alleles the fewest. A further reported finding was that TCR beta sequences accurately predicted the HLA-A and HLA-B alleles for most subjects in the first cohort. The cohort was sequenced for TCR beta chains only, and without alpha or paired-chain data the features that could be detected were limited. Several of the top co-occurrence clusters appeared to be linked to parvovirus B19, influenza, CMV and Epstein-Barr virus, according to a later analysis. Across donors, most TCR sequences were observed very rarely, whereas some public TCRs were present in many individuals. A few of the identified cytomegalovirus-associated TCR beta chains were confirmed in vitro to be specific for cytomegalovirus antigens. The sequencing pipeline was judged likely to have produced a cluster of highly shared sequence variants as a technical artifact. According to the authors, the approach could potentially be generalized to other disease states and immunological phenotypes. Roughly uniform sequencing depth across donors was assumed in presence/absence analyses, although this assumption may not hold. The earlier analysis of approximately 540 of the donors excluded roughly 17 rarely observed V segments, including chromosome 9 orphons, because counts were too low.

The cohort consisted of approximately 670 healthy bone marrow donors. At the time of sampling, every cohort member was nominally healthy, though immune exposures that went unrecorded were likely present. The donor was CMV seronegative and belonged to the group of around 400 seronegative cohort members. Each donor provided a peripheral blood sample, and peripheral blood mononuclear cells were used for TCR beta sequencing. Genomic DNA was extracted from the blood cell samples with the Qiagen DNeasy Blood Extraction Kit. The germline V gene (reference sequence) yields SGHNT for CDR1 and YYREEE for CDR2. V drops 4 bases and J drops 4 bases, leaving 11 bases in between. The CDR3 covers 13 residues, taking in both the cysteine and the phenylalanine. Only CDR3 DNA is held: 39 bases, read in frame from base 1. Receptor amplification or capture employed the immunoSEQ multiplex PCR assay. A mixture of 60 forward primers for TCR Vbeta segments and 13 reverse primers for TCR Jbeta segments was used in the multiplex PCR. A multiplex PCR assay on genomic DNA amplified the CDR3 region of rearranged TCR beta genes. Amplified TCR beta libraries were sequenced as 87-base-pair reads on the Illumina HiSeq System. The paper's processing steps were these. Across the roughly 600 repertoires, a later analysis counted 80 million or so unique TCR beta chains, some 11 million of which were shared by at least two donors. Raw reads were error-corrected and collapsed into unique sequences with a nearest-neighbor algorithm that merged closely related sequences to remove PCR and sequencing errors. To assign V, D and J gene segments, CDR3 sequences were aligned to IMGT reference sequences. Each retained sequence needed at least a six-nucleotide match to both a V gene segment and a J gene segment. Rearrangements were called productive when the CDR3 lacked stop codons and stayed in frame with V and J; all others were non-productive. CDR3 was defined by IMGT convention, running from the second conserved V-encoded cysteine to the conserved J-encoded phenylalanine. The earlier analysis of about 560 of the donors excluded any sequence lacking an unambiguous match to a single V gene segment. An earlier analysis of fewer than 750 of the donors classified V segments as functional when productive rearrangements were above 56.7% and as segregating when the standard deviation between donors was above 5%. A statistical classification framework was built to diagnose cytomegalovirus status from the catalog of TCR beta chain sequences. In a later analysis, TCR nucleotide sequences were compared against IMGT/GENE-DB human TR gene sequences so that V and J genes could be assigned. A later analysis assigned CDR3 sequences and most-parsimonious VDJ recombination scenarios with the TCRdist pipeline. A later analysis defined each TCR beta chain by its CDR3 amino acid sequence plus V-gene family, and excluded reads lacking a unique V-gene family. As a way to deal with suspected cross-contamination and a sequencing artifact, a later analysis dropped 450 to 700 nucleotide sequences that were highly shared and had low generation probability. For each public chain, a later analysis derived a clonal expansion index from normalized ranks of inferred template counts within each repertoire. In a later analysis, generation probabilities were computed with a VDJ recombination model fitted to out-of-frame rearrangements, and the resulting probabilities were checked against IGoR. In a later analysis, TCR-TCR, TCR-HLA and TCR-CMV co-occurrence was scored with hypergeometric tests, and a repertoire-size bias correction was applied to TCR pairs. To estimate false discovery rates, a later analysis permuted the HLA or CMV assignments 20 times. In a later analysis, co-occurring TCRs were grouped with DBSCAN, and TCRdist sequence similarity was added when clustering was performed within HLA-allele-positive subsets. Repertoires with fewer than 30,000 or more than 120,000 public chains, plus five repertoires with anomalous nucleotide sharing, were excluded from co-occurrence clustering. The table comes from immuneACCESS by way of TCRdb, which keeps in-frame sequences with V and J called. Part of the clones is missing from these tables; in studies checked, under half for an unresolved V gene and the rest for unknown reasons. The DNA gave D and trimming, while V, J and clone size come from that table. For this sample there are more than 110,000 clones; 80% appear just once. Approximately 2.3% of the sample comes from the top ten.

In regard to this clone: The antigen it recognizes is unknown. One base away there is no much larger clone; base qualities are not given.

The chain uses TRBV5-4 and TRBJ1-1, with TRBD1 tentatively as D gene (5 bases match). The origin of this receptor is a man in his thirties or forties in good health and CMV-seronegative. Sequencing was performed on PBMCs. The sequenced DNA is TGTGCCAGCAGCAGGACGGGGGGCACTGAAGCTTTCTTT. The translation is CASSRTGGTEAFF.